The following is a T cell receptor beta chain sequence with its context. Its antigen is still unknown. The data stem from a study of shared clonotypes between healthy human individuals. Looking at the study overall: The study used three CD4 naive, three CD4 memory, two CD8 naive and one CD8 memory plate per donor.

Naive CD8 cells lacked CD45RO, underwent positive selection for CCR7 and left out terminally differentiated effector memory CD45RA+ cells. The CDR3 is made up of 18 amino acids. Trimming cost V 1 base and J 2 bases, with 17 bases left between them. CDR1 is SNHLY, CDR2 FYNNEI, per germline. Here immunoSEQ multiplex PCR was the method, and the copy in TCRdb shows in-frame clones only, minus some. The table lists 1.5 million to 2.5 million clones, about 95% of them singletons, with more than 0.95% in the top ten. Study conclusions and caveats: For naive CD4 cells, 4% to 6% of clonotypes were shared across four donors.

Sequenced sample: naive CD8+ T cells sorted from blood. The rearrangement joins TRBV2 to TRBJ1-4; a weak D match, TRBD1 (5 bases). This clonotype was obtained from a young man in good health. The CDR3: CASSEEYGAGWTNEKLFF. DNA for the CDR3: TGTGCCAGCAGTGAAGAATACGGGGCAGGGTGGACTAATGAAAAACTGTTTTTT.